The clone carrying this T cell receptor beta chain was counted ten times or more. Generation of TCR cDNA used 5'RACE template switching (which added a universal primer site and UMIs). TCRdb reanalysed the 5' RACE reads using MiXCR and keeps one entry per CDR3 protein. The sample records around 46,000 distinct CDR3 sequences, about 6.8% being singletons. From germline, CDR1 is SEHNR and CDR2 FQNEAQ (reference sequence). The CDR3 runs to 15 residues. Between the trimmed V and J ends, which lost 5 bases and 2 bases, there was a span of 14 bases. This entry is derived from a study of T cells after yellow fever vaccination. Findings and caveats of the study: Compared with primary, the secondary response was weaker and peaked at day 5, not 15. Contamination by abundant bulk-population clonotypes could be present in FACS-sorted repertoires.

The sequenced sample was CD8+ T cells not binding an NS4B(214-222) dextramer, sorted from PBMCs, obtained 45 days after the yellow fever booster vaccination. The receptor comes from a man aged 25 to 40 who received the YFV17D yellow fever vaccine. The chain joins TRBV7-9 to TRBJ2-3, with TRBD1 as a possible D gene (5 bases). The CDR3 is CASSKNQGYTDTQYF. The CDR3 DNA sequence: TGTGCCAGCAGCAAAAACCAGGGATACACAGATACGCAGTATTTT.